This T cell receptor (beta chain) came from a study of shared clonotypes between healthy human individuals. On the study more broadly: Three CD4 naive, three CD4 memory, two CD8 naive and one CD8 memory plate were used per donor.

There were only Caucasian adults among the donors, and all lived in Nashville, Tennessee. Assay: immunoSEQ multiplex PCR; the TCRdb copy retains only in-frame clones and omits some. Among 2,100,000 or so clones listed, around 95% were seen once. The CDR3 is 14 amino acids. V lost 4 bases and J lost 5, with 14 bases in between. The germline V gene has CDR1 SGHRS and CDR2 YFSETQ. The V and J genes are TRBV5-1 and TRBJ2-3; D may be TRBD2 (6 bases). The material sequenced was naive CD4+ T cells sorted from blood. Subset denoted: CD45RA+ positively selected. The sequence was collected from a man aged 18 to 30 in good health. The CDR3 sequence is CASSRGGGGDTQYF. CDR3 sequence (DNA): TGCGCCAGCAGCAGGGGAGGAGGTGGAGATACGCAGTATTTT.